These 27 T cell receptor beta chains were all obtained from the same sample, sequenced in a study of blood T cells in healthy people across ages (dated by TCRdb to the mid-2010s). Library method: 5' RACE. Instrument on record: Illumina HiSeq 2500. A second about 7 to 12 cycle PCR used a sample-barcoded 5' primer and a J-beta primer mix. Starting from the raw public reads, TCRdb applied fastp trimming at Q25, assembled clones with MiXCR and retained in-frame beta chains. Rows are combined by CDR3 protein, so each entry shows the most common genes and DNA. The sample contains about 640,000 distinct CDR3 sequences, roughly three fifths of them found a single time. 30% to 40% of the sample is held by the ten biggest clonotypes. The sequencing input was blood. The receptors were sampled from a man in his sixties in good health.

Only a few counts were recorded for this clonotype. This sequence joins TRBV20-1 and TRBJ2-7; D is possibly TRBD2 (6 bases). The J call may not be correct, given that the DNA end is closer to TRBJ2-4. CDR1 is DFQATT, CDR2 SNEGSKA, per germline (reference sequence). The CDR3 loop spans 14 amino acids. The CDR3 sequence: CSARDIGGGNIQYF. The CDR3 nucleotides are TGCAGTGCTAGAGATATCGGGGGAGGAAACATTCAGTACTTC.

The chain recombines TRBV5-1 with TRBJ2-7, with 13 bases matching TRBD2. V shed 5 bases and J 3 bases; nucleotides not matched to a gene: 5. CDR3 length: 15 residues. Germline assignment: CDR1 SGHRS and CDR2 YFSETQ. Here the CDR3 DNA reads TGCGCCAGCAGTGAGGGGACTAGCGGGGTCTACGAGCAGTACTTC. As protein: CASSEGTSGVYEQYF.

CDR3 coding DNA: TGCGCCAGCAGCGTGCAGGGGATAGGCACAGATACGCAGTATTTT. It codes for CASSVQGIGTDTQYF. The rearrangement joins TRBV5-1 to TRBJ2-3; tentatively, D is TRBD1 (6 bases). The length of the CDR3 is 15 residues. Germline CDR1 reads SGHRS; CDR2 reads YFSETQ. Trimming cost V 4 bases and J 1 base, with 13 bases left between them.

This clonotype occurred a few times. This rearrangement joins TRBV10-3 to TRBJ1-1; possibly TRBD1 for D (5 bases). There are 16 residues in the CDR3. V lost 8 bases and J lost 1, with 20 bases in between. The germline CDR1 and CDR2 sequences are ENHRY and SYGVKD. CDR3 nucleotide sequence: TGTGCCATCTCCCCCCGGACTAGCGGGGCGAACACTGAAGCTTTCTTT. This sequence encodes CAISPRTSGANTEAFF.

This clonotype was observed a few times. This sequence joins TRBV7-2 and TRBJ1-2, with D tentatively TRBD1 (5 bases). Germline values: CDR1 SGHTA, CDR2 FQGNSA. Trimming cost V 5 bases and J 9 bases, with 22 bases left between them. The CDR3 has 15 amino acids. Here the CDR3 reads CASSPSGWDLFSYTF. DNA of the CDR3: TGTGCCAGCAGCCCCTCGGGATGGGACCTTTTTAGCTACACCTTC.

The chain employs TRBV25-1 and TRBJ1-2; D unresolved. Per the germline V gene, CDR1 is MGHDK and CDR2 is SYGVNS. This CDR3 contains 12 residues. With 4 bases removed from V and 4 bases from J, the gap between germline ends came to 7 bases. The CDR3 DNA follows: TGTGCCAGCAGTGGTCGGCTCTATGGCTACACCTTC. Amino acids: CASSGRLYGYTF.

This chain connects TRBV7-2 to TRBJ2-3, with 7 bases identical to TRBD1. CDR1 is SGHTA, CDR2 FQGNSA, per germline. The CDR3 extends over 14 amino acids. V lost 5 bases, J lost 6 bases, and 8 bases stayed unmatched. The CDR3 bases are TGTGCCAGCAGCCCAGGACAGGACCGGGATACGCAGTATTTT. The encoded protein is CASSPGQDRDTQYF. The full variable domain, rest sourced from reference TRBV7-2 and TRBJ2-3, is GAGVSQSPSNKVTEKGKDVELRCDPISGHTALYWYRQSLGQGLEFLIYFQGNSAPDKSGLPSDRFSAERTGGSVSTLTIQRTQQEDSAVYLCASSPGQDRDTQYFGPGTRLTVL.

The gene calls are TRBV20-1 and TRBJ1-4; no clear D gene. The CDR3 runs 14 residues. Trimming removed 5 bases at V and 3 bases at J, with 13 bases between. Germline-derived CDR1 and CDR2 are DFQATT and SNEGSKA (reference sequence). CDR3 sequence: CSALPEVANEKLFF. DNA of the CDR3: TGCAGTGCTCTGCCTGAGGTAGCTAATGAAAAACTGTTTTTT.

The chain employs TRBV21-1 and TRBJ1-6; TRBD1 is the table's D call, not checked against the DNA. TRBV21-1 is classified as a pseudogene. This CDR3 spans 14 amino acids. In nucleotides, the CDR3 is TGTGCCAGAGGGACAGGGACGTATAATTCACCCCTCCACTTT. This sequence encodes CARGTGTYNSPLHF.

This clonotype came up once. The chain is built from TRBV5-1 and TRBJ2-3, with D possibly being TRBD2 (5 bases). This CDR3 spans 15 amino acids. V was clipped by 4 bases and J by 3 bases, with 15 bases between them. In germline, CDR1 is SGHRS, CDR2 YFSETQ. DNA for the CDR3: TGCGCCAGCAGCCCCGGAGACTACACAACAGATACGCAGTATTTT. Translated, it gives CASSPGDYTTDTQYF.

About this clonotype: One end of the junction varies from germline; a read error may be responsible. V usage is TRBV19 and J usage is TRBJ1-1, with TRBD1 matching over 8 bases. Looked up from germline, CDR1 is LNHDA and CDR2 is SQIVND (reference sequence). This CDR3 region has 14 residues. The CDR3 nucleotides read TGTGCCTGTAGTGTACAGGGGGTCGGCACTGAAGCTTTCTTT. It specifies CACSVQGVGTEAFF.

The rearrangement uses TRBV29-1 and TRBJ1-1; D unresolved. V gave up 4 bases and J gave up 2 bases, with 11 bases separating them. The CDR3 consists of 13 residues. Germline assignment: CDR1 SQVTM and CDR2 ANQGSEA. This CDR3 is CSVARGGNTEAFF. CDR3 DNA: TGCAGCGTTGCCCGGGGAGGAAACACTGAAGCTTTCTTT.

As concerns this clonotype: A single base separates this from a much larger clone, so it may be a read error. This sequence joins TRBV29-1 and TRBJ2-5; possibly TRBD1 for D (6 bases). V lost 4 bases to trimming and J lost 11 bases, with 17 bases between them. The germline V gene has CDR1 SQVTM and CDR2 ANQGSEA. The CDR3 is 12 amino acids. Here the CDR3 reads CSVVQGYNEQYF. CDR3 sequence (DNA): TGCAGCGTTGTACAGGGATACAATGAGCAGTACTTC.

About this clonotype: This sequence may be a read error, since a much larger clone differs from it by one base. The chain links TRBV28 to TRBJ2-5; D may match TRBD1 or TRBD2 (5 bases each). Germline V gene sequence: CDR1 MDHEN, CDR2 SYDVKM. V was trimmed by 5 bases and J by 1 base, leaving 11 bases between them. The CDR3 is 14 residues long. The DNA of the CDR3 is TGTGCCAGCAGTGGGGACGGGGCCCAAGAGACCCAGTACTTC. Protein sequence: CASSGDGAQETQYF.

CDR3 coding DNA: TGTGCCACCAGCCCAGACTTTGGGGGGGACGGGGGCGAAAAACTGTTTTTT. Its translation: CATSPDFGGDGGEKLFF. The rearrangement links TRBV15 to TRBJ1-4, with D perhaps matching TRBD1 (6 bases). V was pared by 5 bases and J by 8 bases, with 24 bases between. The CDR3 runs to 17 residues. Germline V gene sequence: CDR1 LNHNV, CDR2 YYDKDF (reference sequence).

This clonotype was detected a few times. DNA for the CDR3: TGTGCCAGCAGTTTGGTAGCGGGGGGGGCCAAAGAGACCCAGTACTTC. Encoded protein: CASSLVAGGAKETQYF. The chain has TRBV12-3 or TRBV12-4 and TRBJ2-5; 11 nucleotides line up with TRBD2. J lost 3 bases, V lost 3 bases, and 6 bases had no gene match. The CDR3 is 16 amino acids.

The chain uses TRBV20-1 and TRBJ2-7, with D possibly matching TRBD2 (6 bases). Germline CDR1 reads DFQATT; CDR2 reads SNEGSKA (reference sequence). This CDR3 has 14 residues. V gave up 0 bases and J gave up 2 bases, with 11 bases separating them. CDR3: CSAREGGPAYEQYF. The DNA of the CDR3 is TGCAGTGCTAGAGAGGGAGGCCCCGCCTACGAGCAGTACTTC.

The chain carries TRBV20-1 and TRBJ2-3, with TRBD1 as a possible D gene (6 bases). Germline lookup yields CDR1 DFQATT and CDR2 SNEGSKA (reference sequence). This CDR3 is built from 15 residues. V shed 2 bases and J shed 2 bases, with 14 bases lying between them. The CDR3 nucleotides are TGCAGTGCTAGACAGGGGCGTTCCCCCACAGATACGCAGTATTTT. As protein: CSARQGRSPTDTQYF.

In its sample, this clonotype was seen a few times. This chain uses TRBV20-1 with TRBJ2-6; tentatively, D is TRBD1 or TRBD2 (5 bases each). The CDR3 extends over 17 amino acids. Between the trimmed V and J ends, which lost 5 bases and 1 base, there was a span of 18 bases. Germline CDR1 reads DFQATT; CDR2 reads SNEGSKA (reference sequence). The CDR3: CSALGSGPRSGANVLTF. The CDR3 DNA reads TGCAGTGCTTTAGGGTCGGGACCGCGATCTGGGGCCAACGTCCTGACTTTC.

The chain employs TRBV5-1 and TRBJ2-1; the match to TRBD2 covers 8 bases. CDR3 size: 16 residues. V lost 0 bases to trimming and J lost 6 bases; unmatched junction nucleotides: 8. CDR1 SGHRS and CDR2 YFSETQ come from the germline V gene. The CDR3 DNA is TGCGCCAGCAGCTTGGGATCGAGCGGGGGCCTCAATGAGCAGTTCTTC. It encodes CASSLGSSGGLNEQFF.

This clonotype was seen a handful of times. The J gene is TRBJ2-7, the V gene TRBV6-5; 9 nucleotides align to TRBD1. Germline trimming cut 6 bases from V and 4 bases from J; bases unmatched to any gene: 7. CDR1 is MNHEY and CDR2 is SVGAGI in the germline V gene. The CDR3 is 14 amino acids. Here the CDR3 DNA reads TGTGCCAGCAGCCGGACAGGGGACGGTTACGAGCAGTACTTC. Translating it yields CASSRTGDGYEQYF.

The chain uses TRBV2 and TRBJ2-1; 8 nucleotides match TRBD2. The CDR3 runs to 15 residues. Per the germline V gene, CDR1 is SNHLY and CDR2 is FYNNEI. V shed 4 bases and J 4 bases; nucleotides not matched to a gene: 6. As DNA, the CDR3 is TGTGCCAGCAGTGCCCGACTAGCGTCGTACAATGAGCAGTTCTTC. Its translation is CASSARLASYNEQFF.

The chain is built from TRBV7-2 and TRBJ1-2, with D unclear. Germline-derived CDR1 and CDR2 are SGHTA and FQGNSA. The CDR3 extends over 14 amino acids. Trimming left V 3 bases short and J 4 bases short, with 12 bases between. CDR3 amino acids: CASSFRETLYGYTF. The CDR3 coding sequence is TGTGCCAGCAGCTTTAGGGAGACTCTCTATGGCTACACCTTC.

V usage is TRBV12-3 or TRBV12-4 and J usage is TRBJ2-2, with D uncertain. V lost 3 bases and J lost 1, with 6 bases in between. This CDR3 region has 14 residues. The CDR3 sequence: CASSFGMNTGELFF. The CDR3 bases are TGTGCCAGCAGTTTTGGCATGAACACCGGGGAGCTGTTTTTT.

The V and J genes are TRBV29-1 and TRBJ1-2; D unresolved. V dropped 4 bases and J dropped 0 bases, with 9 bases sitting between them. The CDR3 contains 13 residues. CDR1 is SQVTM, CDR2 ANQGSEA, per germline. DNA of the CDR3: TGCAGCGTTGTTGGGTTCTCTAACTATGGCTACACCTTC. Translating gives CSVVGFSNYGYTF. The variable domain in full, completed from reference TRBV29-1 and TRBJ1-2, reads SAVISQKPSRDICQRGTSLTIQCQVDSQVTMMFWYRQQPGQSLTLIATANQGSEATYESGFVIDKFPISRPNLTFSTLTVSNMSPEDSSIYLCSVVGFSNYGYTFGSGTRLTVV.

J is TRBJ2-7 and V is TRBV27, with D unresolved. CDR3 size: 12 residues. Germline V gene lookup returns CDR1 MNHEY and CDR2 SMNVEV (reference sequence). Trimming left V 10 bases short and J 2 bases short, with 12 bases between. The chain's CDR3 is CATRLGPYEQYF. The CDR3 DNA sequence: TGTGCCACGCGACTGGGCCCCTACGAGCAGTACTTC.

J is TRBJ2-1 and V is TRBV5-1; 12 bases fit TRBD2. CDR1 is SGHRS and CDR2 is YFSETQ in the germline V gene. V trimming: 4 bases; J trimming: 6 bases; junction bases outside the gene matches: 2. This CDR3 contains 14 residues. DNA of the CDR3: TGCGCCAGCAGCAAGGGACTAGCGGGCAATGAGCAGTTCTTC. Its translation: CASSKGLAGNEQFF.